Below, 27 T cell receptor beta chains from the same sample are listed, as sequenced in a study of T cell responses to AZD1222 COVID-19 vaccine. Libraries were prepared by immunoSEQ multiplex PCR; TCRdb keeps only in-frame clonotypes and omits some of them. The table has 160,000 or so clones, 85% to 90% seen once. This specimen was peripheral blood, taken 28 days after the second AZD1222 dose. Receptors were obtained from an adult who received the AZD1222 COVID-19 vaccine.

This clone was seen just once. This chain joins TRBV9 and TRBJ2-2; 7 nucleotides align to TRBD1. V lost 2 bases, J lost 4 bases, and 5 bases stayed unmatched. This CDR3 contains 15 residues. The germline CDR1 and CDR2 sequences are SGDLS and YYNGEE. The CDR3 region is CASSVLQGSTGELFF. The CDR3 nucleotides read TGTGCCAGCAGCGTTTTACAGGGGAGCACCGGGGAGCTGTTTTTT.

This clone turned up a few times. CDR3 region: CASSLKFGSAEAFF. The CDR3 nucleotides are TGCGCCAGCAGCCTTAAATTCGGGAGCGCTGAAGCTTTCTTT. The J gene is TRBJ1-1, the V gene TRBV5-1; D gene uncertain. CDR1 and CDR2 from the germline V gene are SGHRS and YFSETQ. V lost 4 bases, J lost 6 bases, and 16 bases lay in between. The CDR3 loop spans 14 amino acids. The complete variable domain, with remaining parts taken from reference TRBV5-1 and TRBJ1-1, reads KAGVTQTPRYLIKTRGQQVTLSCSPISGHRSVSWYQQTPGQGLQFLFEYFSETQRNKGNFPGRFSGRQFSNSRSEMNVSTLELGDSALYLCASSLKFGSAEAFFGQGTRLTVV.

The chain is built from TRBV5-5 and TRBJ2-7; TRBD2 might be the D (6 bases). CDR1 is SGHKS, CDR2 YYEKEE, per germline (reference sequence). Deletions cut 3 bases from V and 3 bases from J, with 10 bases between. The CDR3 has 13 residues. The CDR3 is CASSSSADYEQYF. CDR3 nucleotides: TGTGCCAGCAGCTCTAGCGCGGACTACGAGCAGTACTTC.

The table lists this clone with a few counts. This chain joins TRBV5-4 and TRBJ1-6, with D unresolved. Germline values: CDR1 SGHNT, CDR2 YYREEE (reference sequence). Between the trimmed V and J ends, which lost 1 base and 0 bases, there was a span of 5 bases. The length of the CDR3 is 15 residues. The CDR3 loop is CASSLKSSYNSPLHF. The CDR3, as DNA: TGTGCCAGCAGCTTGAAAAGCTCCTATAATTCACCCCTCCACTTT.

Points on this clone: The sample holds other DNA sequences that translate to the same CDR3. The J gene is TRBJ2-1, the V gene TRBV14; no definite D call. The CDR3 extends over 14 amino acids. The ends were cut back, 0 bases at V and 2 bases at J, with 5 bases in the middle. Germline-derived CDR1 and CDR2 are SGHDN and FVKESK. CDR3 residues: CASSQEQPYNEQFF. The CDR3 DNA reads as TGTGCCAGCAGCCAAGAGCAGCCCTACAATGAGCAGTTCTTC.

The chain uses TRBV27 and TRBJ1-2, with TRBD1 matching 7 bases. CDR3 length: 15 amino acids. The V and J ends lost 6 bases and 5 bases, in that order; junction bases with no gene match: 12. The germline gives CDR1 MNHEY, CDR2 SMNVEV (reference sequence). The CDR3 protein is CASSPHRGAGYGYTF. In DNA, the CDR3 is TGTGCCAGCAGCCCCCACAGGGGCGCAGGTTATGGCTACACCTTC.

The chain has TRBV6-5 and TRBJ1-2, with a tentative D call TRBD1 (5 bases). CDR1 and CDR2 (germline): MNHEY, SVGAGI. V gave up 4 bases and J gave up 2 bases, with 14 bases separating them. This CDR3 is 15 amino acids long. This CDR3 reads CASSFEYGANYGYTF. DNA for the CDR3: TGTGCCAGCAGTTTCGAATACGGGGCGAACTATGGCTACACCTTC.

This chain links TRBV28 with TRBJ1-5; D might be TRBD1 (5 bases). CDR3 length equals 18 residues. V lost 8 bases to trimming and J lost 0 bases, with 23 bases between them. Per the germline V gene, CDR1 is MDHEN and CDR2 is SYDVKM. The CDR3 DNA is TGTGCCAGCCGGCTTGTAGGGTGGGGCCGTTATAGCAATCAGCCCCAGCATTTT. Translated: CASRLVGWGRYSNQPQHF.

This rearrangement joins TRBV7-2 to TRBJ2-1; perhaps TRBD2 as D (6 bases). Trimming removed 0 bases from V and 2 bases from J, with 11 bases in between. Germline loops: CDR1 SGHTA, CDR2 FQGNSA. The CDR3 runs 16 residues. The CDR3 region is CASSLAGAGPYNEQFF. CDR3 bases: TGTGCCAGCAGCTTAGCGGGTGCGGGACCCTACAATGAGCAGTTCTTC. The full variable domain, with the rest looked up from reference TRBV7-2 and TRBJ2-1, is GAGVSQSPSNKVTEKGKDVELRCDPISGHTALYWYRQSLGQGLEFLIYFQGNSAPDKSGLPSDRFSAERTGGSVSTLTIQRTQQEDSAVYLCASSLAGAGPYNEQFFGPGTRLTVL.

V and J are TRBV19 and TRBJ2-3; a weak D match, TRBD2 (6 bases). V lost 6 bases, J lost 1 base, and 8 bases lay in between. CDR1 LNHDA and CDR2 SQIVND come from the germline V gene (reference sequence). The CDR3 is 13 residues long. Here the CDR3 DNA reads TGTGCCAGTAGCGGGAGCGGCACAGATACGCAGTATTTT. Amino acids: CASSGSGTDTQYF.

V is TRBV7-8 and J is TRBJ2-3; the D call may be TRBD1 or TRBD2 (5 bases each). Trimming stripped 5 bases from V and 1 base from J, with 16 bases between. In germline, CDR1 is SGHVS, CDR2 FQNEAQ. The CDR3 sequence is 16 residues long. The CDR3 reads CASSRLLPGRTDTQYF. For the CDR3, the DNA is TGTGCCAGCAGCCGGCTGCTTCCGGGACGCACAGATACGCAGTATTTT.

CDR3 in amino acids: CASSLPPGQRYGYTF. The CDR3 DNA reads as TGTGCCAGCAGTTTACCGCCGGGACAAAGATATGGCTACACCTTC. The chain recombines TRBV28 with TRBJ1-2; D possibly corresponds to TRBD1 (6 bases). There are 15 residues in the CDR3. Trimming left V 2 bases short and J 5 bases short, with 15 bases between. In germline, CDR1 is MDHEN, CDR2 SYDVKM.

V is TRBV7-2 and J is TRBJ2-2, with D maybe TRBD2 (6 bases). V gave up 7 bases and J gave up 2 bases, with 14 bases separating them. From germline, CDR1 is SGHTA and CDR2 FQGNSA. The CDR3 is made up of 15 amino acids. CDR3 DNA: TGTGCCAGCACCTCCGGGGGAGGTAACACCGGGGAGCTGTTTTTT. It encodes CASTSGGGNTGELFF.

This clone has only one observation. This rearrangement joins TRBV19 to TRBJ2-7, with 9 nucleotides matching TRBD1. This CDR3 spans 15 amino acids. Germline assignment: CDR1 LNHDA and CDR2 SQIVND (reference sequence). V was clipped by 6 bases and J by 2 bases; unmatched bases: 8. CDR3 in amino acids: CASSRPGQGTYEQYF. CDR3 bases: TGTGCCAGTAGCAGACCGGGACAGGGCACCTACGAGCAGTACTTC. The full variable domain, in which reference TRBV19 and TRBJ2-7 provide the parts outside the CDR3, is DGGITQSPKYLFRKEGQNVTLSCEQNLNHDAMYWYRQDPGQGLRLIYYSQIVNDFQKGDIAEGYSVSREKKESFPLTVTSAQKNPTAFYLCASSRPGQGTYEQYFGPGTRLTVT.

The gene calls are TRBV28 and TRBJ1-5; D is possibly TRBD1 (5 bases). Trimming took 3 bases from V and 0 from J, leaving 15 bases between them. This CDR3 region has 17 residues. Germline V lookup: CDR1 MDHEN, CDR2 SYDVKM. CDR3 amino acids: CASSFYLAGYSNQPQHF. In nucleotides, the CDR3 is TGTGCCAGCAGTTTTTATCTGGCAGGGTATAGCAATCAGCCCCAGCATTTT.

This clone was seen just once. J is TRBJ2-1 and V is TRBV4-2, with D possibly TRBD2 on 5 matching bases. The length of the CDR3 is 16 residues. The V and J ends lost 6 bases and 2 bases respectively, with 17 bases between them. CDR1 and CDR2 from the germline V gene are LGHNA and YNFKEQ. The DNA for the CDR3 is TGTGCCAGCAGTCGACGAGCGGCGGAAACCTACAATGAGCAGTTCTTC. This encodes CASSRRAAETYNEQFF.

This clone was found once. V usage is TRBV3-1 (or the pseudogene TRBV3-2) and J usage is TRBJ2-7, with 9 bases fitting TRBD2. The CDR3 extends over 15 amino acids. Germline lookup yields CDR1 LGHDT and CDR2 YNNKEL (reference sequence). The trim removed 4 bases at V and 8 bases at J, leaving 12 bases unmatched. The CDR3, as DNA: TGTGCCAGCAGCCCACCCCTAGCGGGACCAAGGAAGCAGTACTTC. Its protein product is CASSPPLAGPRKQYF.

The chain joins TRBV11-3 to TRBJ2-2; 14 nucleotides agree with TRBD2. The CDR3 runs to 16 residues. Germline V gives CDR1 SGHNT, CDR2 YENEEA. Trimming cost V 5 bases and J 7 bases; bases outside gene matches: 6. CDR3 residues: CASSLGTSGRSGELFF. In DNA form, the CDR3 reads TGTGCCAGCAGCCTGGGGACTAGCGGGAGAAGCGGGGAGCTGTTTTTT.

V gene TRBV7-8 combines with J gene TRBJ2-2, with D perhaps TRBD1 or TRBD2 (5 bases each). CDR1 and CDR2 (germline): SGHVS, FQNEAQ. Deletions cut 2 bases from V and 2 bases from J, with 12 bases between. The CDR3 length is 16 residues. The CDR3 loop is CASSLLGVRNTGELFF. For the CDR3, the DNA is TGTGCCAGCAGCTTACTGGGGGTGCGCAACACCGGGGAGCTGTTTTTT.

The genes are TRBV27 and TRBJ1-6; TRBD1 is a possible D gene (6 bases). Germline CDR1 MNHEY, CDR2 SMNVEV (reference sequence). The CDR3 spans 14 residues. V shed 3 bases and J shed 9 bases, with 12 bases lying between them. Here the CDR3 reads CASSFTGLGSPLHF. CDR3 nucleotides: TGTGCCAGCAGTTTTACAGGGTTGGGTTCACCCCTCCACTTT.

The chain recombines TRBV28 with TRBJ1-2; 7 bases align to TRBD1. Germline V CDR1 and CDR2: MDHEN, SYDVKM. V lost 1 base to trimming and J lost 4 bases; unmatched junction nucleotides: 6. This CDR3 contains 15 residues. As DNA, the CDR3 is TGTGCCAGCAGTTTATTGCCAGGGGGAGTCTATGGCTACACCTTC. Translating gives CASSLLPGGVYGYTF.

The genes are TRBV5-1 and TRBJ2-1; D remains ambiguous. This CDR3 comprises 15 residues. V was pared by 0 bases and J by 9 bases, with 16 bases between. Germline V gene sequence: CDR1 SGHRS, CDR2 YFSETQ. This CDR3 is CASSLDEFGLGEQFF. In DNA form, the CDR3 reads TGCGCCAGCAGCTTGGATGAATTCGGTCTAGGTGAGCAGTTCTTC.

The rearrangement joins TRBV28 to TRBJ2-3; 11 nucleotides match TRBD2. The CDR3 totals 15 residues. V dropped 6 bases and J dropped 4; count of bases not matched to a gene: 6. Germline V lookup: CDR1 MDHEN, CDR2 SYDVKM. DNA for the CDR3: TGTGCCAGCAGACCGACTAGCGGGATGGCAGATACGCAGTATTTT. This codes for CASRPTSGMADTQYF.

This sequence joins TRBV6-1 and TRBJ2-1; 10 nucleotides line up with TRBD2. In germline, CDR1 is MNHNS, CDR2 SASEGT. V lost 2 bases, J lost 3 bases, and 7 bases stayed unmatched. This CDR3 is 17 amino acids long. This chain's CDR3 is CASSELSSGRYYNEQFF. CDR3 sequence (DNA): TGTGCCAGCAGTGAATTGAGTAGCGGGAGGTACTACAATGAGCAGTTCTTC.

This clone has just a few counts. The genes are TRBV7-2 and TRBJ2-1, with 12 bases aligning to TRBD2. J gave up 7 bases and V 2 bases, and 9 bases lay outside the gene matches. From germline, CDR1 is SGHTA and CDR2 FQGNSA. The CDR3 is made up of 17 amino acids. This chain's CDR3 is CASSLSRGLAGSNEQFF. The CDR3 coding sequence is TGTGCCAGCAGCTTAAGTCGTGGACTAGCGGGAAGTAATGAGCAGTTCTTC. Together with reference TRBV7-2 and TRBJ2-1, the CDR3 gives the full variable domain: GAGVSQSPSNKVTEKGKDVELRCDPISGHTALYWYRQSLGQGLEFLIYFQGNSAPDKSGLPSDRFSAERTGGSVSTLTIQRTQQEDSAVYLCASSLSRGLAGSNEQFFGPGTRLTVL.

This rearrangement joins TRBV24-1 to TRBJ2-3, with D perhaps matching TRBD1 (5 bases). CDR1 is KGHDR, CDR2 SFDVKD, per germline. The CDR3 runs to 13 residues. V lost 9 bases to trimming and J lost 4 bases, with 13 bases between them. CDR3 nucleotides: TGTGCCACCGGTCTGCAGGGTGCAGATACGCAGTATTTT. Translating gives CATGLQGADTQYF.

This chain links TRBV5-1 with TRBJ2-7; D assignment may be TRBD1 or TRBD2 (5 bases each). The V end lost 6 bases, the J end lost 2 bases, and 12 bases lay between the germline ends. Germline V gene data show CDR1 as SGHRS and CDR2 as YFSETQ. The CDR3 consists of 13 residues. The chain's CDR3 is CASNRDGAYEQYF. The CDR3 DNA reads TGCGCCAGCAACCGGGACGGGGCCTACGAGCAGTACTTC.